Each of the 5 T cell receptor beta chains below was sequenced from the same sample in a study of blood T cells in healthy people across ages. Primed by a sample-barcoded 5' primer and a J-beta primer mix, a second PCR proceeded for 7 to 11 cycles. TCRdb recomputed calls from the 5' RACE reads with MiXCR, one row per CDR3 protein. The table records roughly 800,000 distinct CDR3 sequences, 20% to 25% of them present only once. The same data also contributed to another study, on T cells of mothers and their children.

The sequencing sample was made of blood. These receptor sequences come from a boy aged 5-17 years in good health.

Concerning this clonotype itself: An end of the junction does not agree with germline; a read error may underlie this. This sequence joins TRBV7-9 and TRBJ1-1; maybe TRBD1 (6 bases). CDR3 size: 16 residues. CDR1 is SEHNR, CDR2 FQNEAQ, per germline (reference sequence). The CDR3 sequence: CVSSLSGAGGSTEAFF. The CDR3 region has the DNA TGTGTCAGCAGCTTATCGGGGGCGGGGGGAAGCACTGAAGCTTTCTTT.

This clonotype was recorded a few times. The rearrangement links TRBV7-8 to TRBJ1-1; possibly TRBD1 for D (5 bases). V was trimmed by 4 bases and J by 0 bases, leaving 12 bases between them. Germline V lookup: CDR1 SGHVS, CDR2 FQNEAQ. The CDR3 sequence is 15 residues long. CDR3 in DNA: TGTGCCAGCAGCTCTAGGGACCAAATGAACACTGAAGCTTTCTTT. This translates into CASSSRDQMNTEAFF.

This clonotype was seen a few times. The chain recombines TRBV4-3 with TRBJ2-5; D is uncertain. V was trimmed by 0 bases and J by 5 bases, leaving 10 bases between them. This CDR3 contains 14 residues. CDR1 is LGHNA and CDR2 is YSLEER in the germline V gene. The CDR3 nucleotides are TGCGCCAGCAGCCAAGACGCGGCGCGGGAGACCCAGTACTTC. It yields the protein CASSQDAARETQYF.

At least ten counts were recorded for this clonotype. The chain has TRBV10-3 and TRBJ2-7; TRBD1 is a possible D gene (6 bases). The germline V gene encodes CDR1 ENHRY and CDR2 SYGVKD. Trimming left V 6 bases short and J 5 bases short, with 17 bases between. This CDR3 comprises 14 residues. CDR3 residues: CAISPHGGEDEQYF. The CDR3 DNA reads as TGTGCCATCAGCCCACATGGGGGCGAAGACGAGCAGTACTTC.

The genes are TRBV3-1 and TRBJ2-5, with no clear D. The J call is uncertain, as TRBJ2-1 better fits the DNA end. Germline values: CDR1 LGHDT, CDR2 YNNKEL (reference sequence). The length of the CDR3 is 13 residues. The CDR3 DNA reads TGTGCCAGCAGCTTGTCTATGCTTGATGAGCAGTTCTTC. Protein sequence: CASSLSMLDEQFF.